This T cell receptor (beta chain) was captured by sequencing in a study of vaccination effects on CD4 cells after COVID-19. The CDR3 extends over 11 amino acids. Germline V CDR1 and CDR2: SNHLY, FYNNEI. V was clipped by 11 bases and J by 1 base, with 8 bases between them. Ahead of sequencing, the ViraFEST assay grew antigen-specific CD4+ T cells using viral peptide pools. Following culture for approximately 11 days, CD4+ T cells were isolated. Previously uninfected by SARS-CoV-2, the vaccine recipients also showed negative nucleocapsid antibodies. Half of the medium was exchanged for IL-2 medium on both days 3 and 7. Sequencing was performed with immunoSEQ multiplex PCR; in TCRdb, only in-frame clones are kept and a portion is missing. The sample consists of about 24,000 clones, roughly 74% of them appearing once. Notes on the study in general: Early timepoints after infection were absent, and convalescent patients were few in the study. Healthy vaccine recipients' vaccine-induced clones were almost all SARS-CoV-2 mono-reactive.

This clone was seen just once. What it recognizes is unknown. The V and J genes are TRBV2 and TRBJ1-1, with D tentatively TRBD1 (5 bases). The origin of this receptor is a human donor who received a COVID-19 vaccine. The source was CD4+ T cells from PBMCs cultured with SARS-CoV-2 spike peptides, collected before COVID-19 vaccination. The CDR3, as DNA: TGTGCCGGGGGGGAGAACACTGAAGCTTTCTTT. This gives the protein CAGGENTEAFF.